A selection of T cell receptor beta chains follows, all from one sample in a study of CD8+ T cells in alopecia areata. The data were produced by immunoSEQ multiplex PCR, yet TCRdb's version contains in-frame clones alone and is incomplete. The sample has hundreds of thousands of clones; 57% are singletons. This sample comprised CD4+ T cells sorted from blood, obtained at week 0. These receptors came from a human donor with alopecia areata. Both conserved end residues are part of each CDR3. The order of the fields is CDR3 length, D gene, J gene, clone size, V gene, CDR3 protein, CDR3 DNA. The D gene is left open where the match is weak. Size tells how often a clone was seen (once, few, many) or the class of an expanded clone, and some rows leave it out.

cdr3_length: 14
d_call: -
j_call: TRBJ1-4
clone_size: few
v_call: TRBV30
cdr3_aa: CAWSGALGGEKLFF
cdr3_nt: TGTGCCTGGAGCGGGGCCCTTGGCGGTGAAAAACTGTTTTTT

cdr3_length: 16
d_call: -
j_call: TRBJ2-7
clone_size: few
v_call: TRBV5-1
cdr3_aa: CASSLARVSNSYEQYF
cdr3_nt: TGCGCCAGCAGCTTGGCCAGGGTTTCCAACTCCTACGAGCAGTACTTC

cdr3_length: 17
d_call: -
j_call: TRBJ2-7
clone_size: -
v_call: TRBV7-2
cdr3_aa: CASSHVQGTYTSYEQYF
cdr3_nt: TGTGCCAGCAGCCACGTACAGGGAACGTATACCTCCTACGAGCAGTACTTC

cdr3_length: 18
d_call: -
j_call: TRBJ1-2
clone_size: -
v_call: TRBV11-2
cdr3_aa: CASSLVQGPKESGYGYTF
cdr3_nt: TGTGCCAGCAGCTTAGTTCAGGGACCGAAGGAGTCGGGCTATGGCTACACCTTC

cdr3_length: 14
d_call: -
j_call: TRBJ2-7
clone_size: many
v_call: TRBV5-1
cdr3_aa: CASISRWGSYEQYF
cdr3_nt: TGCGCCAGCATTTCAAGGTGGGGGTCCTACGAGCAGTACTTC

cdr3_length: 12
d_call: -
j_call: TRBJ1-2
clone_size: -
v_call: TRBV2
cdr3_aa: CASRRVDYGYTF
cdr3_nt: TGTGCCAGCCGGAGGGTCGACTATGGCTACACCTTC

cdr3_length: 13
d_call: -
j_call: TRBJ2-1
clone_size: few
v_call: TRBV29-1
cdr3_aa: CSVVPLTYNEQFF
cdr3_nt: TGCAGCGTTGTACCCCTGACGTACAATGAGCAGTTCTTC

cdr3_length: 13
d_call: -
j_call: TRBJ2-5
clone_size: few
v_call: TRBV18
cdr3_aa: CASSPGLQETQYF
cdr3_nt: TGTGCCAGCTCACCGGGACTGCAAGAGACCCAGTACTTC

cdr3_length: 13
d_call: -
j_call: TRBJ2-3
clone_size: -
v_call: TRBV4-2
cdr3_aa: CASRHPELDTQYF
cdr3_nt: TGTGCCAGCAGGCATCCTGAACTAGATACGCAGTATTTT

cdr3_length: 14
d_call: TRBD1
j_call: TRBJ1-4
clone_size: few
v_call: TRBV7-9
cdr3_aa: CASSLDRGNEKLFF
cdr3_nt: TGTGCCAGCAGCTTGGACAGGGGAAATGAAAAACTGTTTTTT

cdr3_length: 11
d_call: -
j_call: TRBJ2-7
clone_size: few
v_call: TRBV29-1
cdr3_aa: CSVARGNEQYF
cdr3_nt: TGCAGCGTTGCACGAGGGAACGAGCAGTACTTC

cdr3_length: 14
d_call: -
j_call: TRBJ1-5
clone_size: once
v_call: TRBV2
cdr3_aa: CASSSGGEGQPQHF
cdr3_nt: TGTGCCAGCAGTAGTGGGGGAGAAGGGCAGCCCCAGCATTTT

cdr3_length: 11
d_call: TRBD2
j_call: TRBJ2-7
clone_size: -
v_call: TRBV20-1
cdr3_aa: CSAKRGDEQYF
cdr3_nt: TGCAGTGCTAAGCGGGGGGACGAGCAGTACTTC

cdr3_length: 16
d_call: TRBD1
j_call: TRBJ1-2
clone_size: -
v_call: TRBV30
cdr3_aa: CASSPGQGISNYGYTF
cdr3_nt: TGTGCCTCTTCCCCGGGACAGGGCATTTCCAACTATGGCTACACCTTC

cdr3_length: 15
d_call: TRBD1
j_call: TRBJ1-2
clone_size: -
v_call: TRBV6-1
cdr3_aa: CASSEEGQGDYGYTF
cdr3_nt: TGTGCCAGCAGTGAAGAAGGGCAGGGGGACTATGGCTACACCTTC

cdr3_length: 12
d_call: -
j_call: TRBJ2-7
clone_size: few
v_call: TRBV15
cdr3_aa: CATSRPGQNQYF
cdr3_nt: TGTGCCACCAGCCGCCCAGGACAGAATCAGTACTTC

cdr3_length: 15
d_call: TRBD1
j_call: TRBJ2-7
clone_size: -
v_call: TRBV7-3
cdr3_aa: CASSPQQGATYEQYF
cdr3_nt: TGTGCCAGCAGCCCGCAACAGGGGGCAACGTACGAGCAGTACTTC

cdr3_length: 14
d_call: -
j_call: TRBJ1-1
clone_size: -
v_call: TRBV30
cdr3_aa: CAWRRQERKPEAFF
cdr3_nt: TGTGCCTGGAGAAGGCAGGAAAGAAAGCCTGAAGCTTTCTTT

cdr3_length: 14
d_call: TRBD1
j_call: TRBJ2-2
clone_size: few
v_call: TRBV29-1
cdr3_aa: CSVGTGSTTGELFF
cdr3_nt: TGCAGCGTTGGGACAGGGAGTACGACCGGGGAGCTGTTTTTT

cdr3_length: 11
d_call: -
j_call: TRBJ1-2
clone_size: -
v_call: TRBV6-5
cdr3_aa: CASRAGDGYTF
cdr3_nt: TGTGCCAGCAGGGCAGGGGATGGCTACACCTTC

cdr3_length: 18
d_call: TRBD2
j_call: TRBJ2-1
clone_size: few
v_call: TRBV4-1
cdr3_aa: CASSQDGANGRGYNEQFF
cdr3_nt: TGCGCCAGCAGCCAAGACGGGGCAAACGGGAGGGGATACAATGAGCAGTTCTTC

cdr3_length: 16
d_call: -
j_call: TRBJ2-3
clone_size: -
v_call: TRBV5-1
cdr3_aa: CASSPQGNIQTDTQYF
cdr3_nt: TGCGCCAGCAGCCCACAGGGAAATATACAAACAGATACGCAGTATTTT

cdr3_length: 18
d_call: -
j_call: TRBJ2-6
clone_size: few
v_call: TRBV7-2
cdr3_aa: CASSSQRVRGSGANVLTF
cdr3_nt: TGTGCCAGCAGCTCCCAAAGGGTCAGGGGCTCTGGGGCCAACGTCCTGACTTTC

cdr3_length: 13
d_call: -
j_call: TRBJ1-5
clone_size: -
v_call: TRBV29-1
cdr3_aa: CSVAGTLNQPQHF
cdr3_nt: TGCAGCGTTGCCGGGACTCTCAATCAGCCCCAGCATTTT

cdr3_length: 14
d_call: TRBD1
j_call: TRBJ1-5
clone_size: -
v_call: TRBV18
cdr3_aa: CASSPGQGGQPQHF
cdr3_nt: TGTGCCAGCTCACCGGGACAGGGGGGTCAGCCCCAGCATTTT

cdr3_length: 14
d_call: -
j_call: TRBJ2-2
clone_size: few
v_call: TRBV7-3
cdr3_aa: CASSLGRETGELFF
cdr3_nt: TGTGCCAGCAGCCTTGGTAGGGAGACCGGGGAGCTGTTTTTT

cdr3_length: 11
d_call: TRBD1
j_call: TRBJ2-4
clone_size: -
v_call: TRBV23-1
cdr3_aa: CASSLGTAGYF
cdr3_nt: TGCGCCAGCAGCCTGGGGACAGCCGGGTACTTC

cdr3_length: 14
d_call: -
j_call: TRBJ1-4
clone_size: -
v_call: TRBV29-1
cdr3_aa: CSVSTGQKDEKLFF
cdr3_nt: TGCAGCGTTTCCACTGGTCAGAAGGATGAAAAACTGTTTTTT

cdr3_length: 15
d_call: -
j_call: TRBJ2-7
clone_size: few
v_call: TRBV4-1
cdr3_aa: CASSQFRGGFYEQYF
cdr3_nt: TGCGCCAGCAGCCAGTTTCGGGGAGGATTCTACGAGCAGTACTTC

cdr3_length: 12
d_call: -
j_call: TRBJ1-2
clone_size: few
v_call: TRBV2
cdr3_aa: CASTDGYYGYTF
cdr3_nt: TGTGCCAGCACAGACGGATACTATGGCTACACCTTC

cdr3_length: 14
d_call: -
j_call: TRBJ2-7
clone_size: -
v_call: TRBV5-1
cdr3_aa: CASSLGEGRDEQYF
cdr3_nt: TGCGCCAGCAGCTTGGGCGAAGGCAGGGACGAGCAGTACTTC

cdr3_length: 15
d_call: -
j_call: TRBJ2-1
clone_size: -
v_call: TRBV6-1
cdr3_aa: CASRTPFQGTVEQFF
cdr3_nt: TGTGCCAGCAGGACCCCCTTTCAGGGGACGGTTGAGCAGTTCTTC

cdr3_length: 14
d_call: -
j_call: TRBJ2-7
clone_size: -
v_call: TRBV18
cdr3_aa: CASSPPGGSYEQYF
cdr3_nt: TGTGCCAGCTCACCACCGGGAGGATCCTACGAGCAGTACTTC

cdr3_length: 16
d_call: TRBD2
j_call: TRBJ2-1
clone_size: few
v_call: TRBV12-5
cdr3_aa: CASGLRGLAGRQEQFF
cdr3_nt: TGTGCTAGTGGTTTGAGGGGACTAGCGGGACGTCAGGAGCAGTTCTTC

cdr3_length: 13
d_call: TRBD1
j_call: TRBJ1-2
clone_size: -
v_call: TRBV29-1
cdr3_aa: CSVVRKTGDGYTF
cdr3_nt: TGCAGCGTTGTCAGAAAAACAGGGGATGGCTACACCTTC

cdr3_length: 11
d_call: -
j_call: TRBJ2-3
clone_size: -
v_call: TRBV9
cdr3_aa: CASSVGDTQYF
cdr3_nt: TGTGCCAGCAGCGTTGGGGATACGCAGTATTTT

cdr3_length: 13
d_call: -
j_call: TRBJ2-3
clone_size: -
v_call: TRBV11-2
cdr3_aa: CASSSRLTDTQYF
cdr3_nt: TGTGCCAGCAGCTCGAGGCTCACAGATACGCAGTATTTT

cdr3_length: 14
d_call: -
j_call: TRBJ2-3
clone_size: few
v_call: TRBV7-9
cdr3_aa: CASKVRSSTDTQYF
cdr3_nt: TGTGCCTCGAAGGTTCGTTCTAGCACAGATACGCAGTATTTT

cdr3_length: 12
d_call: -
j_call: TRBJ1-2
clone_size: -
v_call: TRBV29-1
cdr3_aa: CSVDRGAGGYTF
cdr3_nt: TGCAGCGTTGACCGGGGGGCAGGGGGCTACACCTTC

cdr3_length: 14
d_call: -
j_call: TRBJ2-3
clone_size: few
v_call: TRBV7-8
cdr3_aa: CASSERPNTDTQYF
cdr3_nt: TGTGCCAGCAGCGAAAGACCTAATACAGATACGCAGTATTTT

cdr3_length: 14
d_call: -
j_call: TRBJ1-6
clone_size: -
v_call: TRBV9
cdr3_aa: CASSGVGINSPLHF
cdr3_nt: TGTGCCAGCAGCGGGGTGGGAATAAATTCACCCCTCCACTTT

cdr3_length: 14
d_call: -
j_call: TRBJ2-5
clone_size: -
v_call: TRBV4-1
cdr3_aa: CASSHRALGETQYF
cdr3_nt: TGCGCCAGCAGCCACCGGGCCCTTGGAGAGACCCAGTACTTC

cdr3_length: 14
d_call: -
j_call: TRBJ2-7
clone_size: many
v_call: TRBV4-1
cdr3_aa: CASSHSGFSHEQYF
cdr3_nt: TGCGCCAGCAGCCACTCAGGGTTCTCACACGAGCAGTACTTC

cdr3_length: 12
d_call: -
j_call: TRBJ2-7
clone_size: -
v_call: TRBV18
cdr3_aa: CASSPRGYEQYF
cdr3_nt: TGTGCCAGCTCACCACGGGGCTACGAGCAGTACTTC

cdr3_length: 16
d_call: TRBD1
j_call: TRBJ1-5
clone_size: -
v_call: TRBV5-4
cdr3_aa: CASSLDGTGGGQPQHF
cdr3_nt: TGTGCCAGCAGCTTGGACGGGACAGGGGGAGGTCAGCCCCAGCATTTT

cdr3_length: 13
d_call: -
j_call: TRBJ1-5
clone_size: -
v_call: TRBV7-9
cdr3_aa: CASSLYQGEPQHF
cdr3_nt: TGTGCCAGCAGCTTATATCAGGGAGAGCCCCAGCATTTT

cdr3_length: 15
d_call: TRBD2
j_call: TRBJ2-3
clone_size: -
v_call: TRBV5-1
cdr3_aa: CASSLGLARSDTQYF
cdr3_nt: TGCGCCAGCAGTTTGGGACTAGCGCGGTCAGATACGCAGTATTTT

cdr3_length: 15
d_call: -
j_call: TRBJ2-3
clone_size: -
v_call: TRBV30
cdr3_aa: CAWSGLVRFTDTQYF
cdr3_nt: TGTGCCTGGAGTGGTCTGGTCAGGTTCACAGATACGCAGTATTTT

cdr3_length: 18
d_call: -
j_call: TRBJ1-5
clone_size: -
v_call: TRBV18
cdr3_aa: CASSPPGSSPLSNQPQHF
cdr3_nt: TGTGCCAGCTCACCACCTGGTAGTTCGCCGTTAAGCAATCAGCCCCAGCATTTT

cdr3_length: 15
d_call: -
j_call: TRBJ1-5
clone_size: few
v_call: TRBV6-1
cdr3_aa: CASSPAGAYNQPQHF
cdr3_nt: TGTGCCAGCAGTCCCGCAGGGGCTTACAATCAGCCCCAGCATTTT

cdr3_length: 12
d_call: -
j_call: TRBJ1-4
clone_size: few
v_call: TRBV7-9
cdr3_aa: CASSLVAEKLFF
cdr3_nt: TGTGCCAGCAGCTTGGTCGCAGAAAAACTGTTTTTT

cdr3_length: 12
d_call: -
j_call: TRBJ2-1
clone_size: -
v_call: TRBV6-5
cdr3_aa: CASRSRTPRQFF
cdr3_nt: TGTGCCAGCAGGTCAAGGACCCCGCGGCAGTTCTTC

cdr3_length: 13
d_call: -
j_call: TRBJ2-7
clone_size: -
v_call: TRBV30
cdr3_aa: CAWRSEASYEQYF
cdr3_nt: TGTGCCTGGAGGTCGGAGGCCAGCTACGAGCAGTACTTC